This entry describes one T cell receptor (beta chain). Its recognized antigen is unknown. Per-nucleotide qualities are absent, and no much larger clonotype sits a single base away. Set within a cohort of healthcare workers in London, UK, this nested case-control study involved weekly PCR testing of nasopharyngeal swabs along with blood sampling. Healthcare workers were recruited during the week of the UK lockdown, between 23 and 31 March 2020, and followed weekly for up to roughly 15 weeks. The library was prepared using 5' RACE. The sample was run on a NextSeq 500. To correct for sequencing error and PCR bias, the TCR library protocol tagged individual cDNA molecules with unique molecular identifiers. Sequencing covered both TCR alpha and beta chains, and within each sample the abundances of alpha and beta sequences were tightly co-correlated. The source study handled its data this way. Decombinator V4 was used to annotate the V gene, J gene and CDR3 of the TCR sequences. Expanded TCRs were defined as changing significantly between any two time points under a Poisson model with p below 0.0001. TCR abundances were normalised to the total number of TCRs sequenced per sample and expressed as counts per million. A search of VDJdb, accessed on 1 November 2021, was run for TCRs annotated to CMV, EBV and SARS-CoV-2, with TCRs annotated for multiple antigens excluded. TCRdb reran the public reads through fastp at Q25 and MiXCR, keeping productive beta chains. Rows with one shared CDR3 protein collapse into an entry with the most common genes and DNA. These V and J calls rely on TCRdb rather than the paper's analysis. Present in this sample are some 40,000 distinct CDR3 sequences, 12% of which were seen just once. Of the sample, roughly a sixth falls within the top ten clones.

This sample stems from a study of early T cells in non-severe SARS-CoV-2 infection (dated by TCRdb to about 2021). For context, the study as a whole: Because TCR sequencing relied on bulk RNA taken from unsorted whole blood, pairing of alpha and beta chains was not possible.

The full study reports these points: VDJdb matching was skewed toward anti-spike CD8 responses, so virus-specific expansions were likely underestimated and private and CD4 specificities were missed.

The sequencing input was whole blood. The clonotype was recovered from an adult who was a healthcare worker with PCR-confirmed SARS-CoV-2 infection or an uninfected control (not recorded which).

The CDR3 in this case is CASSLPRTGNCNEQFF. At the DNA level, the sequence is TGTGCCAGCAGTTTACCCAGGACAGGGAACTGCAATGAGCAGTTCTTC. The rearrangement joined TRBV12-3 or TRBV12-4 to TRBJ2-1, with TRBD1 matching 8 junction bases. Trimmed from V: 2 bases; trimmed from J: 6 bases; junction bases lacking a gene match: 9. The CDR3 sequence holds 16 residues, the cysteine and phenylalanine included. Just the 48-base CDR3 DNA is kept, in frame starting at base 1.